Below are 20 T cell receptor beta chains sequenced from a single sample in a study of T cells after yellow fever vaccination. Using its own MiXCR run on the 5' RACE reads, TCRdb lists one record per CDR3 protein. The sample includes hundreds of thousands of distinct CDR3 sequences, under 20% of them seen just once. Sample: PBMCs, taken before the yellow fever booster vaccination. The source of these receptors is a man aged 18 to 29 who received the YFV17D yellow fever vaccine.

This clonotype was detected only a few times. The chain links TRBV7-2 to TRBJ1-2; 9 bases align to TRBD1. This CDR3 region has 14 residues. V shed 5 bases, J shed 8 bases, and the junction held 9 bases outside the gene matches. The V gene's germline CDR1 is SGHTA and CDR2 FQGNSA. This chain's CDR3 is CASSIDRGFGGYTF. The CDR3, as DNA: TGTGCCAGCAGCATCGACAGGGGGTTCGGAGGCTACACCTTC.

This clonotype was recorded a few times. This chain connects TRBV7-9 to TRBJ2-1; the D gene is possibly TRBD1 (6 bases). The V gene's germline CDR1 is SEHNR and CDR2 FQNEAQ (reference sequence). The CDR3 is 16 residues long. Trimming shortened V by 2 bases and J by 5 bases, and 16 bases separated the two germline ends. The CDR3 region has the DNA TGTGCCAGCAGCTTAACCGGTTACAGGGCCCACAATGAGCAGTTCTTC. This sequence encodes CASSLTGYRAHNEQFF.

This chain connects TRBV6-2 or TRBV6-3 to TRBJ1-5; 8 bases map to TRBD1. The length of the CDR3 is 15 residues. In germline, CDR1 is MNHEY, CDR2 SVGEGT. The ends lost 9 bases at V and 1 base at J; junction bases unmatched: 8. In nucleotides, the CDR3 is TGTGCCAGTGTCAGGGGGCTCGGGAGCAATCAGCCCCAGCATTTT. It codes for CASVRGLGSNQPQHF.

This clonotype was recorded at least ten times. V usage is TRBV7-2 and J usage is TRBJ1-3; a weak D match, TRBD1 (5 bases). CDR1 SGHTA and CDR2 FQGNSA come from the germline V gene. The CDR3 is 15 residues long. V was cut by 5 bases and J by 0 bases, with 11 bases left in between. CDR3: CASSIGQFSGNTIYF. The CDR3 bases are TGTGCCAGCAGCATTGGACAATTCTCTGGAAACACCATATATTTT.

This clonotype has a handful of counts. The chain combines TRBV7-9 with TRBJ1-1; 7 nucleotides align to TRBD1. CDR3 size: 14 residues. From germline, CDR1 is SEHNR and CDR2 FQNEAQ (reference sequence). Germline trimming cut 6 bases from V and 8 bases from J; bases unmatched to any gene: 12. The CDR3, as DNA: TGTGCCAGCAGTCGCGGGACAGCCCTAAACGAAGCTTTCTTT. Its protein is CASSRGTALNEAFF.

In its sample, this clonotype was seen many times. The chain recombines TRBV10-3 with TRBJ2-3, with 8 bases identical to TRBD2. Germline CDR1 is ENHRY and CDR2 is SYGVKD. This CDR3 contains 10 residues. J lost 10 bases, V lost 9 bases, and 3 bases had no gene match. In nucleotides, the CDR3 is TGTGCCATGGGGCGGGGGGCGCAGTATTTT. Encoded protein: CAMGRGAQYF.

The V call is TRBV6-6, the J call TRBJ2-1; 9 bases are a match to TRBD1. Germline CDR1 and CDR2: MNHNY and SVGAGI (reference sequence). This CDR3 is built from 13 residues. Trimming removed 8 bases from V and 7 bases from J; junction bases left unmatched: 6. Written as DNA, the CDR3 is TGTGCCAGCGAGGACAGGGGCAAGAATGAGCAGTTCTTC. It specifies CASEDRGKNEQFF.

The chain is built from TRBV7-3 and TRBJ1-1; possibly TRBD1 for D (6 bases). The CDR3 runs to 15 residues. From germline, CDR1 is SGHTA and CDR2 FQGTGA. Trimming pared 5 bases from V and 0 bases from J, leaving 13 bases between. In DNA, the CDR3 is TGTGCCAGCAGCCAAGGCGGGGGCATGAACACTGAAGCTTTCTTT. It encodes CASSQGGGMNTEAFF. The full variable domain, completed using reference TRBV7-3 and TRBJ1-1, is GAGVSQTPSNKVTEKGKYVELRCDPISGHTALYWYRQSLGQGPEFLIYFQGTGAADDSGLPNDRFFAVRPEGSVSTLKIQRTERGDSAVYLCASSQGGGMNTEAFFGQGTRLTVV.

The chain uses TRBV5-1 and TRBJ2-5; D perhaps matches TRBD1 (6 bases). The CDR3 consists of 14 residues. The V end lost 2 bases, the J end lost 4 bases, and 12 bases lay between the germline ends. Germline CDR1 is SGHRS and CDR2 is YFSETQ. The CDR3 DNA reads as TGCGCCAGCAGCTTCGTACAGGGTGCAGAGACCCAGTACTTC. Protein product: CASSFVQGAETQYF.

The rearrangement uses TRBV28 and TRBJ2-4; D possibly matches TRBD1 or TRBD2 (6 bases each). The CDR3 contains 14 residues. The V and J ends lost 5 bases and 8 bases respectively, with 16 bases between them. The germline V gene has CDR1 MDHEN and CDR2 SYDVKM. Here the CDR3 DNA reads TGTGCCAGCAGTGAAAGCAGGGGAGGTCACATTCAGTACTTC. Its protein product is CASSESRGGHIQYF. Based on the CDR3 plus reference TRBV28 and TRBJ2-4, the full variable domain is DVKVTQSSRYLVKRTGEKVFLECVQDMDHENMFWYRQDPGLGLRLIYFSYDVKMKEKGDIPEGYSVSREKKERFSLILESASTNQTSMYLCASSESRGGHIQYFGAGTRLSVL.

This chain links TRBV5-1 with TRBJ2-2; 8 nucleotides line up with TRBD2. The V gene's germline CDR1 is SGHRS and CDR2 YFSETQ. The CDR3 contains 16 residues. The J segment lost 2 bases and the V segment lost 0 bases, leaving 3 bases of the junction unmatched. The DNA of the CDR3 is TGCGCCAGCAGCTTGGTACTAGCGGACAACACCGGGGAGCTGTTTTTT. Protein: CASSLVLADNTGELFF.

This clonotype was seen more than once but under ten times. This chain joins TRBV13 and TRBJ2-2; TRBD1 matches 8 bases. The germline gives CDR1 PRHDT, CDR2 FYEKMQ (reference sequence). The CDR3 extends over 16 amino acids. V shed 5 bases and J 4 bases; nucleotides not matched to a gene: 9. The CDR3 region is CASSRKGQGATGELFF. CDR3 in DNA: TGTGCCAGCAGCCGCAAGGGGCAGGGGGCCACCGGGGAGCTGTTTTTT.

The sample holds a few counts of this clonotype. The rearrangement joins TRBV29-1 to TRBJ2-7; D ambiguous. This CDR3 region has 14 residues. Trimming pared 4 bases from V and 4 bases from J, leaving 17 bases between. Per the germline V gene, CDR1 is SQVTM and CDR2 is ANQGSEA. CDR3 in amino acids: CSVVPQAELYEQYF. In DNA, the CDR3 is TGCAGCGTTGTCCCCCAAGCAGAATTATACGAGCAGTACTTC.

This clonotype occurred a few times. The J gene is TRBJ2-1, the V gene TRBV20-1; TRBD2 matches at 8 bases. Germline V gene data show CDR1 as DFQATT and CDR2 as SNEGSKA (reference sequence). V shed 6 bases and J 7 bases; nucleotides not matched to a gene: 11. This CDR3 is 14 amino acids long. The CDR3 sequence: CSAQERGPGNEQFF. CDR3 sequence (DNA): TGCAGTGCCCAAGAGCGGGGGCCGGGGAATGAGCAGTTCTTC.

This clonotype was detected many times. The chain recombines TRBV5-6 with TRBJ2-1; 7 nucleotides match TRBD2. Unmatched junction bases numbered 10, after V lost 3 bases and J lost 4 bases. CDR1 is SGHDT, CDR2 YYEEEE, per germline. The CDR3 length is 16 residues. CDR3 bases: TGTGCCAGCAGCTCGACCAGCGGGACTACTTACAATGAGCAGTTCTTC. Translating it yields CASSSTSGTTYNEQFF.

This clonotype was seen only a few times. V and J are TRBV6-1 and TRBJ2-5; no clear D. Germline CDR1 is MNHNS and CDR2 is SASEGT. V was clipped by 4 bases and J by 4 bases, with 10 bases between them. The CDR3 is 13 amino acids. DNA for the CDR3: TGTGCCAGCAGTGGGAGTGGGCGAGAGACCCAGTACTTC. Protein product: CASSGSGRETQYF.

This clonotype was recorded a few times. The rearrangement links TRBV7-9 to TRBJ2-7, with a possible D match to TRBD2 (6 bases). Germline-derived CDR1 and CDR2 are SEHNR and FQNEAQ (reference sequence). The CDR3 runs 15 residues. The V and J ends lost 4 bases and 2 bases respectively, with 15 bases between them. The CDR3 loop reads CASSSWRGGPYEQYV. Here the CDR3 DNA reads TGTGCCAGCAGCTCCTGGCGGGGAGGTCCCTACGAGCAGTACGTC.

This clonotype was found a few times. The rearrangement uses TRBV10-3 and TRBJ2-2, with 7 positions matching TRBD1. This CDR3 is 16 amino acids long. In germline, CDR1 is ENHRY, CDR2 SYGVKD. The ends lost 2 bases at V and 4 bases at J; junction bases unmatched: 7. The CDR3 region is CAISERGDSSTGELFF. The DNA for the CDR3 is TGTGCCATCAGTGAGAGAGGGGACAGTAGCACCGGGGAGCTGTTTTTT.

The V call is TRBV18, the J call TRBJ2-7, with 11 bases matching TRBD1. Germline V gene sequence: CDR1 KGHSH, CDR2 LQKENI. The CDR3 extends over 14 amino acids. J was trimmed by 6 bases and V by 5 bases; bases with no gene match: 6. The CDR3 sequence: CASSGGQGAGEQYV. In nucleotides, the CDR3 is TGTGCCAGCTCAGGTGGACAGGGGGCGGGCGAGCAGTACGTC.

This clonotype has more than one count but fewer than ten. CDR3 residues: CASSLDGLAGVTIAKNIQYF. The CDR3 nucleotides read TGTGCCAGCAGCTTAGACGGACTAGCGGGGGTGACTATAGCCAAAAACATTCAGTACTTC. The chain recombines TRBV11-2 with TRBJ2-4, with 13 bases identical to TRBD2. Trimming took 0 bases from V and 0 from J; bases not matched to a gene: 8. Germline CDR1 and CDR2: SGHAT and FQNNGV. The CDR3 consists of 20 residues.